This entry features one TCR beta chain sequence. In this sample, this clonotype turned up a few times. No cognate antigen has been identified for it. The junction departs from the called germline gene at one end, perhaps through a read error. The approximately 39 donors, aged roughly 6 to 95 years, were systemically healthy Caucasian individuals from Russia. Approximately 9 milliliters of peripheral blood were collected from each donor into EDTA-treated Vacutainer tubes. Ficoll-Paque density-gradient centrifugation was used to isolate PBMCs, with at least 6 million obtained per sample. Trizol reagent was used to extract total RNA from PBMCs, with at least 6 micrograms per sample. Naive CD45RAhigh/CD27high T cell percentages were measured by flow cytometry on a PBMC aliquot from every donor. This specimen comes from a study of blood T cells in healthy people across ages (dated by TCRdb to the mid-2010s). General notes on the study: In model experiments, template switching captured about one uniquely barcoded TCR beta cDNA molecule for every two T cells. The study measured age-related changes in TCR beta repertoire diversity using deep sequencing normalized with unique cDNA molecular identifiers. The donors were split into four age groups: young (average approximately 16 years), middle-aged (39), aged (roughly 68) and long-lived (over 80). To avoid experimental bias, donors of different ages were distributed randomly across sequencing lanes. Two additional independent replicas of 1 million unique cDNA reads from the same blood draw were analyzed for two donors (one aged 18 to 30 and one aged 80 or older). Study-level results and caveats: There was a strong correlation between observed TCR beta diversity and the percentage of naive T cells measured by flow cytometry. Because donor CMV infection status was unknown, age-related changes in expanded clonotypes were potentially confounded. Observed TCR beta diversity per million T cells fell roughly linearly with age, and a significant reduction was already apparent by age roughly 40. The long-lived group showed more naive CD4+ T cells, fewer expanded clones and increased TCR diversity than the aged group, suggesting age selection. Estimates of total diversity based on one million sequenced T cells were considered lower bounds and underestimates. Because profiling used bulk unsorted PBMCs, naive and antigen-experienced compartments could not be compared conclusively.

The library was prepared using 5' RACE. A second PCR of roughly 7 to 11 cycles was performed with a sample-barcoded 5' primer and a J-beta primer mix. A unique molecular identifier was introduced onto each TCR beta cDNA molecule by a template-switch 5' adaptor carrying 12 random nucleotides. Each sample yielded at least 2.5 million CDR3-containing paired-end reads. First-strand cDNA synthesis was performed from all RNA using the Mint cDNA synthesis kit, with priming by a TRBC-specific oligonucleotide. Following uracil-DNA glycosylase treatment, all cDNA underwent a first 18-cycle PCR with the universal primers M1SS and BC2_uni_R. Regarding the original processing steps: For normalization, 1 million high-quality reads were randomly selected from each sample, with every read carrying a distinct molecular identifier. Instead of being binned into consensus sequences, reads with shared molecular identifiers were discarded. CDR3 identification, clonotype clustering and error correction used MiTCR with a Q25 quality threshold and the strictest error-elimination algorithm. A nonparametric unseen species model with Euler transformation was used to estimate lower-bound total TCR beta diversity. TCRdb handled the public reads itself, with Q25 trimming in fastp and clone calling in MiXCR, and kept productive beta chains. Each entry merges the rows of one CDR3 protein and shows their most common DNA and genes. The V and J calls and clone size come from TCRdb's table, not from the authors' own analysis. Within this sample are 1.5 million to 2 million distinct CDR3 sequences, with approximately 39% of them counted one time only. The top ten clones comprise 20% to 25% of the sample.

The germline V gene specifies SGHRS as CDR1 and YFSETQ as CDR2. CDR3 length: 13 amino acids, cysteine to phenylalanine. Only CDR3 DNA is held: 39 bases, read in frame from base 1. Sample: blood. Recombination joined TRBV5-1 with TRBJ2-7; TRBD1 agrees with 8 junctional bases. The clonotype was recovered from a human donor in good health. The DNA sequence is given as TGCGCCAACAGCCTGACAGGGGATTACGAGCAGTACTTC. It codes for CANSLTGDYEQYF.